Following are 27 T cell receptor beta chains from one sample sequenced in a study of cytomegalovirus exposure and HLA in healthy donors listed by TCRdb under 2017. Libraries were built with the immunoSEQ multiplex PCR assay. For the multiplex PCR, a mixture combining 60 forward primers for TCR Vbeta segments and 13 reverse primers for TCR Jbeta segments was used. Sourced from immuneACCESS, this table was stored by TCRdb with only in-frame sequences that have V and J called. A share of the clones is absent; for the studies checked, an unresolved V gene accounts for under half, and the remainder has no known explanation. The sample contains 150,000 to 200,000 clones, approximately 71% of them found a single time. Less than 9.5% of the sample is in the top ten clones. Sequenced sample: PBMCs. These receptors all come from a middle-aged woman in good health and CMV-seropositive.

The chain uses TRBV5-8 and TRBJ2-1; D is perhaps TRBD2 (6 bases). The CDR3 runs 15 residues. The germline CDR1 and CDR2 sequences are SGHTS and YDEGEE. Trimming left V 3 bases short and J 12 bases short, with 22 bases between. The CDR3 DNA reads TGTGCCAGCAGCTCCGTCAGGGAGGCACGGTGGGGGCAGTTCTTC. Translation: CASSSVREARWGQFF.

The CDR3 here is CAWRTGTGNSPLHF. The DNA for the CDR3 is TGTGCCTGGAGAACCGGGACAGGGAATTCACCCCTCCACTTT. The genes are TRBV30 and TRBJ1-6, with 9 bases lining up with TRBD1. V was clipped by 3 bases and J by 7 bases; unmatched bases: 4. Per germline, CDR1 GTSNPN and CDR2 SVGIG (reference sequence). CDR3 length: 14 residues.

The chain carries TRBV9 and TRBJ2-7, with 7 bases that match TRBD2. This CDR3 comprises 14 residues. The trim removed 4 bases at V and 5 bases at J, leaving 9 bases unmatched. From germline, CDR1 is SGDLS and CDR2 YYNGEE. As DNA, the CDR3 is TGTGCCAGCAGCCCCCGGGCGGGAGTGCACGAGCAGTACTTC. It codes for CASSPRAGVHEQYF.

This chain uses TRBV9 with TRBJ2-1, with D perhaps matching TRBD2 (6 bases). The CDR3 totals 17 residues. Germline CDR1 is SGDLS and CDR2 is YYNGEE. V was clipped by 3 bases and J by 7 bases, with 23 bases between them. The CDR3 loop reads CASSAYQSGAIQNEQFF. CDR3 bases: TGTGCCAGCAGCGCCTATCAATCGGGAGCTATTCAAAATGAGCAGTTCTTC.

DNA for the CDR3: TGTGCCAGCAGCCCCGGACAGGGAAACACCATATATTTT. Residues: CASSPGQGNTIYF. The chain has TRBV14 and TRBJ1-3; D is perhaps TRBD1 (6 bases). CDR3 length equals 13 residues. Germline assignment: CDR1 SGHDN and CDR2 FVKESK. The V end lost 4 bases, the J end lost 4 bases, and 8 bases lay between the germline ends.

To note about this clone: Other DNA sequences in this specimen translate into the identical CDR3. This chain joins TRBV19 and TRBJ2-1, with D perhaps matching TRBD2 (5 bases). With 5 bases removed from V and 1 base from J, the gap between germline ends came to 9 bases. The CDR3 consists of 14 residues. The V gene's germline CDR1 is LNHDA and CDR2 SQIVND (reference sequence). CDR3 sequence: CASSPGSSYNEQFF. The DNA for the CDR3 is TGTGCCAGTAGTCCGGGGTCGTCCTACAATGAGCAGTTCTTC.

This rearrangement joins TRBV28 to TRBJ1-5; D not certain. CDR3 length equals 15 residues. The V gene lost 1 base and the J gene lost 2 bases, with 9 bases spanning the gap. Germline values: CDR1 MDHEN, CDR2 SYDVKM. The CDR3 loop reads CASSLSAGRNQPQHF. DNA for the CDR3: TGTGCCAGCAGTTTATCGGCAGGCCGCAATCAGCCCCAGCATTTT.

This clone was counted a few times. The gene calls are TRBV2 and TRBJ1-1, with unresolved D. The germline gives CDR1 SNHLY, CDR2 FYNNEI. CDR3 length: 14 amino acids. V was pared by 4 bases and J by 4 bases, with 13 bases between. The chain's CDR3 is CASSVVMRSTEAFF. CDR3 nucleotide sequence: TGTGCCAGCAGTGTTGTAATGAGAAGCACTGAAGCTTTCTTT. Full variable domain (outside the CDR3, taken from reference TRBV2 and TRBJ1-1): EPEVTQTPSHQVTQMGQEVILRCVPISNHLYFYWYRQILGQKVEFLVSFYNNEISEKSEIFDDQFSVERPDGSNFTLKIRSTKLEDSAMYFCASSVVMRSTEAFFGQGTRLTVV.

The J gene is TRBJ2-7, the V gene TRBV4-1, with D tentatively TRBD1 (5 bases). The V end lost 4 bases, the J end lost 6 bases, and 19 bases lay between the germline ends. CDR1 is MGHRA and CDR2 is YSYEKL in the germline V gene. The CDR3 has 15 residues. The CDR3 DNA follows: TGCGCCAGCAGCCTCCTCCTAGGGGTCCCTGGCGAGCAGTACTTC. Encoded protein: CASSLLLGVPGEQYF.

This clone appeared once. This rearrangement joins TRBV7-2 to TRBJ2-1; a possible D gene is TRBD2 (5 bases). From germline, CDR1 is SGHTA and CDR2 FQGNSA. The CDR3 is 16 amino acids. V was pared by 1 base and J by 4 bases, with 14 bases between. The CDR3 DNA follows: TGTGCCAGCAGCTTAGGTTCGGGCGGGCAATACAATGAGCAGTTCTTC. Translated, it gives CASSLGSGGQYNEQFF.

This clone was detected a few times. The chain couples TRBV28 to TRBJ2-1; 10 bases match TRBD2. The J segment lost 1 base and the V segment lost 3 bases, leaving 12 bases of the junction unmatched. The CDR3 spans 19 residues. Germline loops: CDR1 MDHEN, CDR2 SYDVKM. The CDR3 region is CASSFIGSGRAGSYNEQFF. The CDR3 bases are TGTGCCAGCAGTTTTATTGGAAGCGGGAGGGCCGGTTCCTACAATGAGCAGTTCTTC. The full variable domain, rest sourced from reference TRBV28 and TRBJ2-1, is DVKVTQSSRYLVKRTGEKVFLECVQDMDHENMFWYRQDPGLGLRLIYFSYDVKMKEKGDIPEGYSVSREKKERFSLILESASTNQTSMYLCASSFIGSGRAGSYNEQFFGPGTRLTVL.

The rearrangement uses TRBV5-1 and TRBJ1-1, with no clear D. The V and J ends lost 2 bases and 3 bases respectively, with 8 bases between them. In germline, CDR1 is SGHRS, CDR2 YFSETQ. This CDR3 contains 13 residues. The CDR3 DNA follows: TGCGCCAGCAGCTTTGTTGGAGACACTGAAGCTTTCTTT. Protein: CASSFVGDTEAFF.

A remark on this clone: An end of the junction does not agree with germline; a read error may underlie this. V is TRBV7-9 and J is TRBJ1-4; no clear D. The germline CDR1 and CDR2 sequences are SEHNR and FQNEAQ (reference sequence). The length of the CDR3 is 12 residues. CDR3 DNA sequence: TGTTCCAGCAGCCGCGTAGATGAAAAACTGTTTTTT. Translated, it gives CSSSRVDEKLFF.

This chain joins TRBV5-1 and TRBJ2-5, with D unresolved. The germline V and J ends were trimmed by 4 bases and 4 bases, with 8 bases remaining between them. CDR1 SGHRS and CDR2 YFSETQ come from the germline V gene. The CDR3 extends over 12 amino acids. For the CDR3, the DNA is TGCGCCAGCAGCCAAACTTCAGAGACCCAGTACTTC. Encoded protein: CASSQTSETQYF. The whole variable domain, filled in from reference TRBV5-1 and TRBJ2-5, reads KAGVTQTPRYLIKTRGQQVTLSCSPISGHRSVSWYQQTPGQGLQFLFEYFSETQRNKGNFPGRFSGRQFSNSRSEMNVSTLELGDSALYLCASSQTSETQYFGPGTRLLVL.

The rearrangement uses TRBV27 and TRBJ1-5; TRBD1 matches at 8 bases. The germline CDR1 and CDR2 sequences are MNHEY and SMNVEV (reference sequence). This CDR3 comprises 14 residues. V trimming: 5 bases; J trimming: 4 bases; junction bases outside the gene matches: 4. The CDR3 is CASSLRGRNQPQHF. In DNA form, the CDR3 reads TGTGCCAGCAGTCTCAGGGGGCGAAATCAGCCCCAGCATTTT.

V is TRBV15 and J is TRBJ2-7; no clear D. V was cut by 1 base and J by 3 bases, with 10 bases left in between. CDR1 is LNHNV and CDR2 is YYDKDF in the germline V gene (reference sequence). This CDR3 comprises 14 residues. The CDR3 here is CATSRGADLYEQYF. For the CDR3, the DNA is TGTGCCACCAGCAGAGGAGCCGATCTCTACGAGCAGTACTTC.

The chain recombines TRBV6-1 with TRBJ2-2; D might be TRBD1 (6 bases). In germline, CDR1 is MNHNS, CDR2 SASEGT. The CDR3 runs 14 residues. V was shortened by 5 bases and J by 7 bases, with 14 bases between the two germline ends. The CDR3 region is CASSPNRVGGELFF. In DNA, the CDR3 is TGTGCCAGCAGTCCGAACAGGGTAGGCGGGGAGCTGTTTTTT.

The chain joins TRBV6-6 to TRBJ2-1; 8 bases line up with TRBD2. In germline, CDR1 is MNHNY, CDR2 SVGAGI (reference sequence). With V trimmed by 6 bases and J by 0 bases, 7 bases remained unmatched. The CDR3 covers 16 residues. The CDR3 DNA follows: TGTGCCAGCAGCCATACCGGGACTAGCTCCTACAATGAGCAGTTCTTC. Translation: CASSHTGTSSYNEQFF.

This sequence joins TRBV19 and TRBJ1-1; a weak D match, TRBD1 (6 bases). V dropped 5 bases and J dropped 4 bases, with 14 bases sitting between them. CDR1 is LNHDA and CDR2 is SQIVND in the germline V gene (reference sequence). There are 14 residues in the CDR3. CDR3 region: CASSPGHGGTEAFF. For the CDR3, the DNA is TGTGCCAGTAGTCCGGGACATGGGGGCACTGAAGCTTTCTTT.

The chain combines TRBV7-2 with TRBJ2-7; 9 nucleotides match TRBD2. J was trimmed by 6 bases and V by 1 base; bases with no gene match: 4. Germline assignment: CDR1 SGHTA and CDR2 FQGNSA. CDR3 size: 14 residues. The CDR3 bases are TGTGCCAGCAGCTTAGGGACTAGCGTCCCCGAGCAGTACTTC. It translates to CASSLGTSVPEQYF.

The V and J genes are TRBV2 and TRBJ1-1; the D is unclear. Trimming removed 6 bases at V and 1 base at J, with 12 bases between. The germline CDR1 and CDR2 sequences are SNHLY and FYNNEI. This CDR3 comprises 14 residues. The CDR3 bases are TGTGCCAGCAGCCTAAGTCAAGAGAACACTGAAGCTTTCTTT. Translated, it gives CASSLSQENTEAFF.

The chain uses TRBV5-6 and TRBJ2-5; TRBD1 agrees at 9 bases. This CDR3 is 15 amino acids long. V dropped 2 bases and J dropped 4; count of bases not matched to a gene: 6. Germline CDR1 reads SGHDT; CDR2 reads YYEEEE. In DNA, the CDR3 is TGTGCCAGCAGCTTAGCCGGGACAGGGTTAGAGACCCAGTACTTC. Protein: CASSLAGTGLETQYF.

This sequence joins TRBV28 and TRBJ2-3, with TRBD1 identical over 7 bases. Germline V lookup: CDR1 MDHEN, CDR2 SYDVKM. This CDR3 region has 14 residues. V lost 7 bases, J lost 1 base, and 5 bases stayed unmatched. CDR3 sequence reads: CASTTTGGTDTQYF. The CDR3 nucleotides are TGTGCCAGCACAACTACAGGGGGCACAGATACGCAGTATTTT. Supplemented by reference TRBV28 and TRBJ2-3, the full variable domain reads DVKVTQSSRYLVKRTGEKVFLECVQDMDHENMFWYRQDPGLGLRLIYFSYDVKMKEKGDIPEGYSVSREKKERFSLILESASTNQTSMYLCASTTTGGTDTQYFGPGTRLTVL.

The rearrangement links TRBV28 to TRBJ2-1, with 9 bases identical to TRBD2. The CDR3 consists of 15 residues. The J segment lost 3 bases and the V segment lost 6 bases, leaving 6 bases of the junction unmatched. Germline CDR1 MDHEN, CDR2 SYDVKM. The CDR3 nucleotides are TGTGCCAGCAGGGGAAGCGGGAGGTACTACAATGAGCAGTTCTTC. Translation: CASRGSGRYYNEQFF.

A single count supports this clone. CDR3 nucleotides: TGCGCCAGCAGCTCGGGACAGGCGAATAACTATGGCTACACCTTC. Its protein product is CASSSGQANNYGYTF. This chain joins TRBV5-1 and TRBJ1-2, with 8 bases matching TRBD1. With 3 bases clipped from V and 1 base from J, the junction kept 5 bases outside the gene matches. Germline CDR1 SGHRS, CDR2 YFSETQ. CDR3 length: 15 residues.

The V and J genes are TRBV4-3 and TRBJ2-3; 13 bases are a match to TRBD2. Trimming at V came to 4 bases and at J to 7 bases, leaving 2 bases not matched to a gene. The CDR3 loop spans 14 amino acids. Germline V gene data show CDR1 as LGHNA and CDR2 as YSLEER. The CDR3 nucleotides are TGCGCCAGCAGCCCGGGGACTAGCGGGAATACGCAGTATTTT. This sequence encodes CASSPGTSGNTQYF.

In its sample, this clone was seen a few times. The CDR3 coding sequence is TGTGCCAGCAGTTTATTCAGAGAGCAGTACTTC. Translating gives CASSLFREQYF. The chain recombines TRBV28 with TRBJ2-7, with D unclear. The ends were cut back, 1 base at V and 7 bases at J, with 5 bases in the middle. Germline lookup yields CDR1 MDHEN and CDR2 SYDVKM. The CDR3 is 11 residues long.